These 12 T cell receptor beta chains were all obtained from the same sample, sequenced in a study of T-cell memory formation after mild COVID-19. TCRdb re-called the 5' RACE reads through MiXCR, storing one row per CDR3 protein. The top ten hold 2% to 2.5% of the sample, which has under 250,000 distinct CDR3 sequences, 15% seen once. The sequenced sample was PBMCs or a T cell subset sorted from them (not recorded which). The origin of the receptors is an adult woman who had mild COVID-19 (a few samples of this study predate the infection). Cell type and time point are not known.

The J gene is TRBJ2-3, the V gene TRBV27; 11 bases align to TRBD1. This CDR3 is 18 amino acids long. Germline values: CDR1 MNHEY, CDR2 SMNVEV (reference sequence). Trimming cost V 5 bases and J 0 bases; bases outside gene matches: 10. The CDR3 reads CASSLTGTGGFSTDTQYF. CDR3 bases: TGTGCCAGCAGTCTTACCGGGACAGGGGGTTTTAGCACAGATACGCAGTATTTT.

Only a few counts were recorded for this clonotype. The rearrangement joins TRBV30 to TRBJ2-7; 9 nucleotides agree with TRBD1. Germline V CDR1 and CDR2: GTSNPN, SVGIG (reference sequence). V lost 4 bases, J lost 0 bases, and 10 bases stayed unmatched. The CDR3 is 16 residues long. CDR3 protein: CAWIAAGTGSSYEQYF. CDR3 coding DNA: TGTGCCTGGATCGCCGCCGGGACAGGGAGCTCCTACGAGCAGTACTTC.

This rearrangement joins TRBV6-2 or TRBV6-3 to TRBJ1-5; perhaps TRBD1 as D (6 bases). This CDR3 comprises 15 residues. CDR1 is MNHEY, CDR2 SVGEGT, per germline. Trimming left V 6 bases short and J 7 bases short, with 19 bases between. CDR3 region: CASSLRDSQGQPQHF. CDR3 DNA sequence: TGTGCCAGCAGCCTTCGGGACTCCCAGGGGCAGCCCCAGCATTTT.

In this sample, this clonotype turned up many times. The chain uses TRBV20-1 and TRBJ2-1; D call uncertain. The germline CDR1 and CDR2 sequences are DFQATT and SNEGSKA (reference sequence). The CDR3 extends over 13 amino acids. DNA for the CDR3: TGCAGACCGGGCGGAAGCTCCTACAATGAGCAGTTCTTC. Its translation: CRPGGSSYNEQFF.

The J gene is TRBJ2-7, the V gene TRBV7-2, with no clear D. Germline V gene lookup returns CDR1 SGHTA and CDR2 FQGNSA. Trimming left V 3 bases short and J 3 bases short, with 9 bases between. CDR3 length equals 13 residues. The CDR3 region has the DNA TGTGCCAGCAGCTTTAGTACTAACTACGAGCAGTACTTC. Protein product: CASSFSTNYEQYF.

This clonotype has a count of ten or more. This chain links TRBV4-1 with TRBJ2-1; 7 bases agree with TRBD1. The V gene end was trimmed by 2 bases and the J gene end by 5 bases; junction bases not matched to a gene: 9. The CDR3 has 16 residues. CDR1 and CDR2 (germline): MGHRA, YSYEKL. This CDR3 reads CASSQQQGKGHNEQFF. The CDR3, as DNA: TGCGCCAGCAGCCAACAACAGGGGAAGGGTCACAATGAGCAGTTCTTC.

This clonotype was found a few times. This chain uses TRBV29-1 with TRBJ1-1; D call uncertain. CDR3 length: 15 residues. Germline V CDR1 and CDR2: SQVTM, ANQGSEA. Trimming removed 7 bases at V and 0 bases at J, with 18 bases between. CDR3 coding DNA: TGCAGCGCCATCAAGCCCCCGGCGCTGAACACTGAAGCTTTCTTT. Protein sequence: CSAIKPPALNTEAFF.

CDR3 sequence: CASSLDQYNSPLHF. CDR3 DNA: TGTGCCAGCAGCTTAGATCAGTATAATTCACCCCTCCACTTT. The rearrangement joins TRBV7-9 to TRBJ1-6; D remains ambiguous. Trimming pared 1 base from V and 4 bases from J, leaving 5 bases between. Germline V gene sequence: CDR1 SEHNR, CDR2 FQNEAQ (reference sequence). The CDR3 extends over 14 amino acids.

V usage is TRBV10-3 and J usage is TRBJ2-5, with TRBD2 as a possible D gene (6 bases). V was shortened by 5 bases and J by 5 bases, with 21 bases between the two germline ends. The CDR3 consists of 16 residues. CDR1 ENHRY and CDR2 SYGVKD come from the germline V gene. CDR3 protein: CAISSAGRTVGETQYF. Written as DNA, the CDR3 is TGTGCCATCAGTAGTGCGGGACGTACAGTGGGGGAGACCCAGTACTTC.

The chain carries TRBV20-1 and TRBJ1-1, with D unresolved. V lost 3 bases, J lost 4 bases, and 6 bases lay in between. In germline, CDR1 is DFQATT, CDR2 SNEGSKA (reference sequence). The CDR3 covers 11 residues. The CDR3 DNA reads as TGCAGTGCTAGCATGGGCACTGAAGCTTTCTTT. Its translation is CSASMGTEAFF.

This chain links TRBV11-1 with TRBJ2-4; no definite D call. The germline V and J ends were trimmed by 4 bases and 0 bases, with 7 bases remaining between them. CDR1 and CDR2 (germline): SGHAT, FQDESV (reference sequence). CDR3 length: 14 residues. For the CDR3, the DNA is TGTGCCAGCAGCTCAGAACCAGCCAAAAACATTCAGTACTTC. Amino acid sequence: CASSSEPAKNIQYF.

The sample holds a few counts of this clonotype. V is TRBV3-1 and J is TRBJ1-6; tentative D call: TRBD1 (5 bases). V gave up 1 base and J gave up 1 base, with 8 bases separating them. The CDR3 extends over 16 amino acids. The germline CDR1 and CDR2 sequences are LGHDT and YNNKEL (reference sequence). CDR3 sequence (DNA): TGTGCCAGCAGCCAAGCCGGGGCATCCTATAATTCACCCCTCCACTTT. Translating gives CASSQAGASYNSPLHF.